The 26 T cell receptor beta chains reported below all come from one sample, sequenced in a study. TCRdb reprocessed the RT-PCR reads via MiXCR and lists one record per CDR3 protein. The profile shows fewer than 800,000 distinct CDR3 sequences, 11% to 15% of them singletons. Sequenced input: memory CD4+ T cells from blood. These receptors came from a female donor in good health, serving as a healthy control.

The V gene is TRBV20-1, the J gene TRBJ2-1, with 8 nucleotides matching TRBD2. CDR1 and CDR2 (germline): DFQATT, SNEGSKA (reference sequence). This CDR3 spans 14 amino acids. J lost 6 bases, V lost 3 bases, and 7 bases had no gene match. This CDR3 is CSASGAGASNEQFF. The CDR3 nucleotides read TGCAGTGCTAGCGGAGCGGGAGCCTCCAATGAGCAGTTCTTC.

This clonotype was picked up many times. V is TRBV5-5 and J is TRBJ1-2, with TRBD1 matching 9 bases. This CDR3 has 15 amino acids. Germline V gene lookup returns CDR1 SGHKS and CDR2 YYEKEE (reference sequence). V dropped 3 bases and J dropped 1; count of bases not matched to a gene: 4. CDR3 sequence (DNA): TGTGCCAGCAGCTCGACAGGGGGAAATAACTATGGCTACACCTTC. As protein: CASSSTGGNNYGYTF.

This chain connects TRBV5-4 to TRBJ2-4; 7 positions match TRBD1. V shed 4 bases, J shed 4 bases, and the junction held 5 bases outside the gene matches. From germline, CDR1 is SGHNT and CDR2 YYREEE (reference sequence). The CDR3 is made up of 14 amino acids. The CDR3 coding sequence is TGTGCCAGCAGCCCAATGACAGGGAAAAACATTCAGTACTTC. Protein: CASSPMTGKNIQYF.

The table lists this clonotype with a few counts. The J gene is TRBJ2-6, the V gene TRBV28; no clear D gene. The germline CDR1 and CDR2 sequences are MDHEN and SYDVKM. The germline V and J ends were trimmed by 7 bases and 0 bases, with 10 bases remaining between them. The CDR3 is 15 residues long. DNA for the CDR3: TGTGCCAGCACCCCCTCCAGCTCTGGGGCCAACGTCCTGACTTTC. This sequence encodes CASTPSSSGANVLTF.

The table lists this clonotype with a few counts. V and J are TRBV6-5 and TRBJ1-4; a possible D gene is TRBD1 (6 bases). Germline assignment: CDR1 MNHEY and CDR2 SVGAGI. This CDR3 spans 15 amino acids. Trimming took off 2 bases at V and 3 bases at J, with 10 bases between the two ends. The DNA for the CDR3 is TGTGCCAGCAGTTACGGAGGGACATCTAATGAAAAACTGTTTTTT. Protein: CASSYGGTSNEKLFF.

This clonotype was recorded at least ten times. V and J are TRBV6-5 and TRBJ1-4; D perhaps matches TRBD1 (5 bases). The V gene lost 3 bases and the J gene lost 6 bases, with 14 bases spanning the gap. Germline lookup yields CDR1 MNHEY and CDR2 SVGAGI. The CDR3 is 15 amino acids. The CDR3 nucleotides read TGTGCCAGCAGTTATTCCGGGACGGCGGATGAAAAACTGTTTTTT. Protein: CASSYSGTADEKLFF.

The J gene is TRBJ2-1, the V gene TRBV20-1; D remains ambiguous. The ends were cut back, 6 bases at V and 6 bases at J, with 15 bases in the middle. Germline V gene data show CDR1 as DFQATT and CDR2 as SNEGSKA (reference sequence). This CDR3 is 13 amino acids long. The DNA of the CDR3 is TGCAGTGCCAAGGCTACGGCTCCCAATGAGCAGTTCTTC. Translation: CSAKATAPNEQFF.

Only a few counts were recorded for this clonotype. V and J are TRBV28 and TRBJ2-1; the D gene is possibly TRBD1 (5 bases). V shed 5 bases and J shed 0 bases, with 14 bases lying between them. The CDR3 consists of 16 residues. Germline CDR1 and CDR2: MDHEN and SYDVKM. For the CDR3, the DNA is TGTGCCAGCAGTGTTCAGGGCTTGAGCTCCTACAATGAGCAGTTCTTC. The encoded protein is CASSVQGLSSYNEQFF.

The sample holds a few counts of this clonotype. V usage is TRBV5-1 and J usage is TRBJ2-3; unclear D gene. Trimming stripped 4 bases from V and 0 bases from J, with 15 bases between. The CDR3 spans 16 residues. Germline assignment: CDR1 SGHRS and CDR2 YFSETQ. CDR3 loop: CASSLGLDFSTDTQYF. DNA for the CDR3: TGCGCCAGCAGCCTAGGGCTCGACTTTAGCACAGATACGCAGTATTTT. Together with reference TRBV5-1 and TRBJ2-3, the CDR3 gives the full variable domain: KAGVTQTPRYLIKTRGQQVTLSCSPISGHRSVSWYQQTPGQGLQFLFEYFSETQRNKGNFPGRFSGRQFSNSRSEMNVSTLELGDSALYLCASSLGLDFSTDTQYFGPGTRLTVL.

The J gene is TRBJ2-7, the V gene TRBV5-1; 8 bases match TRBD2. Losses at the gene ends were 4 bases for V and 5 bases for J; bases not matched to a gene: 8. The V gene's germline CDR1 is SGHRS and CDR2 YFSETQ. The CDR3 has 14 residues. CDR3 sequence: CASSPGGPLNEQYF. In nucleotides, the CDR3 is TGCGCCAGCAGCCCGGGGGGGCCCCTCAACGAGCAGTACTTC.

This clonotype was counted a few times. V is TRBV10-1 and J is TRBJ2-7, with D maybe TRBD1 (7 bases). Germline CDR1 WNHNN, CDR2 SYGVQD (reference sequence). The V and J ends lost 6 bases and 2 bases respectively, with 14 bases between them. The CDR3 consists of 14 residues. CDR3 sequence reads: CASSRGDLAYEQYF. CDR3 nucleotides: TGCGCCAGCAGCAGGGGGGACCTCGCCTACGAGCAGTACTTC.

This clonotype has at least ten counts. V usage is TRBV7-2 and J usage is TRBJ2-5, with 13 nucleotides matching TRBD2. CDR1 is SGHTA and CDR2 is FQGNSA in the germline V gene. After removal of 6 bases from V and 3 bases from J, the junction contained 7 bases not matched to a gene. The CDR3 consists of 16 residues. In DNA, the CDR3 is TGTGCCAGCAGTGGCCCACTAGCGGGGGGGAAAGAGACCCAGTACTTC. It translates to CASSGPLAGGKETQYF.

CDR3: CASSPPTSVLNEQFF. The CDR3 DNA follows: TGCGCCAGCAGCCCGCCCACTAGCGTACTCAATGAGCAGTTCTTC. This chain joins TRBV5-1 and TRBJ2-1; 7 nucleotides align to TRBD2. The germline CDR1 and CDR2 sequences are SGHRS and YFSETQ. The CDR3 runs 15 residues. V gave up 4 bases and J gave up 6 bases; unmatched junction bases: 10.

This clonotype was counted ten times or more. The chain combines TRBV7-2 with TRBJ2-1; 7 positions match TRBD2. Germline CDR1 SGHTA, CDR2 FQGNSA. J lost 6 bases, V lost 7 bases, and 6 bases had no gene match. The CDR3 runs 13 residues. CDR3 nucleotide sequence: TGTGCCAGCACCCGCTCGGGGGGCAATGAGCAGTTCTTC. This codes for CASTRSGGNEQFF.

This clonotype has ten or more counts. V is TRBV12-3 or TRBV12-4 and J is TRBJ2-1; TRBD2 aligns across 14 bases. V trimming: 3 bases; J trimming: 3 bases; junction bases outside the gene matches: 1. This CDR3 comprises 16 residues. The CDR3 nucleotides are TGTGCCAGCAGTTTGGGACTAGCGGGGGTCTACAATGAGCAGTTCTTC. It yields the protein CASSLGLAGVYNEQFF.

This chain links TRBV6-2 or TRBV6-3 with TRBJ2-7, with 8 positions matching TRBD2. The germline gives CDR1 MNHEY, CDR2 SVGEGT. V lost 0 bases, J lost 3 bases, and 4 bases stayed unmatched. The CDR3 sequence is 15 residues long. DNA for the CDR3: TGTGCCAGCAGTTACTCTAGACTAGCGAACTACGAGCAGTACTTC. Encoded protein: CASSYSRLANYEQYF.

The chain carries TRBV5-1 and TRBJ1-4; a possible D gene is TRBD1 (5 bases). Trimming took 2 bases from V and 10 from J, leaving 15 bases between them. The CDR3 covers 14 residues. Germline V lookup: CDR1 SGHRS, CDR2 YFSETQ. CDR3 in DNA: TGCGCCAGCAGCTTACAGGAGCAGGCGGGAAAACTGTTTTTT. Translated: CASSLQEQAGKLFF.

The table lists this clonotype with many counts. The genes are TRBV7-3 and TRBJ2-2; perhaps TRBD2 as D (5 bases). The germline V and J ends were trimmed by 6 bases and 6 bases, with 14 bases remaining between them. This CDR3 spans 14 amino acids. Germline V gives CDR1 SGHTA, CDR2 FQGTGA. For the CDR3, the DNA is TGTGCCAGCAGAATTAGGGCGAGGGCCGGGGAGCTGTTTTTT. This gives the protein CASRIRARAGELFF.

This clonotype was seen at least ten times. CDR3 nucleotides: TGTGCCATCAGCCCCCGGAGGGAAAATGGCTACACCTTC. It codes for CAISPRRENGYTF. V and J are TRBV10-3 and TRBJ1-2; D unclear. CDR3 length equals 13 residues. From germline, CDR1 is ENHRY and CDR2 SYGVKD. V lost 6 bases to trimming and J lost 6 bases, with 14 bases between them.

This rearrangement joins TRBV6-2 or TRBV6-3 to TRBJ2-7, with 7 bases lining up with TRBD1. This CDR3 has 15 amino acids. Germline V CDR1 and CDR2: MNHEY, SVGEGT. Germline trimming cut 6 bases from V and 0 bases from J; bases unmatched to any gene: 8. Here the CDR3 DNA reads TGTGCCAGCAGCTCCGGGACAGCGAGCTCCTACGAGCAGTACTTC. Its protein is CASSSGTASSYEQYF.

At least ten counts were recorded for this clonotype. The CDR3 DNA reads as TGTGCCAGCAGCCCCCCAGGGGCTAGCGGATTCTACAATGAGCAGTTCTTC. This encodes CASSPPGASGFYNEQFF. The V gene is TRBV6-5, the J gene TRBJ2-1; possibly TRBD2 for D (7 bases). The ends were cut back, 6 bases at V and 3 bases at J, with 21 bases in the middle. Per germline, CDR1 MNHEY and CDR2 SVGAGI. CDR3 length: 17 amino acids.

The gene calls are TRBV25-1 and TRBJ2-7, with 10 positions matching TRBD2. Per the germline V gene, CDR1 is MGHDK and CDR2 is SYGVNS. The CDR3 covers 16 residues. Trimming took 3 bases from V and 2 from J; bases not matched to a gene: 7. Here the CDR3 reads CASSEDSGRSPYEQYF. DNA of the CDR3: TGTGCCAGCAGTGAGGATAGCGGGAGGTCCCCCTACGAGCAGTACTTC.

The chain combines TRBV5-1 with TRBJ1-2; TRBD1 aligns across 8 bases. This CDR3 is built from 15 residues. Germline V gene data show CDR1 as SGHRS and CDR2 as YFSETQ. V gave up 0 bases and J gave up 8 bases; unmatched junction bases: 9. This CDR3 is CASSLAGQGPMGYTF. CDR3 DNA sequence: TGCGCCAGCAGCTTGGCCGGACAGGGCCCTATGGGCTACACCTTC.

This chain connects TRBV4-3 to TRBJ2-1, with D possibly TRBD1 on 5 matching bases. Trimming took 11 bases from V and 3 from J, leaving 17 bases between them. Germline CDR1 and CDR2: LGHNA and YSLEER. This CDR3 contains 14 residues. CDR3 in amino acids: CAASQDQGYNEQFF. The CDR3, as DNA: TGCGCCGCCAGCCAAGATCAGGGCTACAATGAGCAGTTCTTC.

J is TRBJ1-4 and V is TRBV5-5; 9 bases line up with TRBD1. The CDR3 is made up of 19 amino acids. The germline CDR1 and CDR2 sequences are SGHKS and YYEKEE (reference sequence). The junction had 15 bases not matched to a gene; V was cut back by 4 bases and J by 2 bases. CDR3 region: CASSPRATGGAGTNEKLFF. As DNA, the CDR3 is TGTGCCAGCAGCCCCAGAGCCACAGGGGGCGCCGGGACTAATGAAAAACTGTTTTTT.

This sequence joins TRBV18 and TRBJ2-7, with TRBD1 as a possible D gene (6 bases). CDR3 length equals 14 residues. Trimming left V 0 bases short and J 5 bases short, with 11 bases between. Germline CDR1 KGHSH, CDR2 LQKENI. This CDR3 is CASSPPQQGHEQYF. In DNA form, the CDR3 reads TGTGCCAGCTCACCACCCCAGCAGGGGCACGAGCAGTACTTC.